A single TCR beta chain is shown here with its context. The antigen is undetermined. Other nucleotide sequences in the sample specify the same CDR3. PCR primers comprised 60 Vbeta and 13 Jbeta primers. Sequencing was performed with immunoSEQ multiplex PCR; in TCRdb, only in-frame clones are kept and a portion is missing. Among approximately 52,000 clones, approximately 71% were seen once, and the ten largest hold less than 35%. This sample is part of a study of cytomegalovirus exposure and HLA in healthy donors. Study conclusions and caveats: Among the CMV-associated chains, a few were confirmed in vitro as specific for CMV antigens. A later analysis showed HLA-associated TCR beta chains outstripping equally common others in clonal expansion. Donors were assumed by presence/absence analyses to have roughly uniform sequencing depth.

The CDR3 covers 14 residues. Germline lookup yields CDR1 SGHRS and CDR2 YFSETQ. Trimming pared 2 bases from V and 4 bases from J, leaving 12 bases between. V and J are TRBV5-1 and TRBJ1-2; tentatively, D is TRBD1 (5 bases). The clonotype originates from a middle-aged man in good health and CMV-seropositive. Sequencing was done on a sample of PBMCs. The CDR3 DNA follows: TGCGCCAGCAGCTTCGGGCAGGGTGCCTATGGCTACACCTTC. Translation gives CASSFGQGAYGYTF.